The following is a TCR beta chain sequence with its context. Its recognized antigen is unknown. Base qualities are not at hand, and no much larger clone is one base apart. The data were obtained in a study of long-term antiretroviral therapy in people with HIV (dated by TCRdb to between 2021 and 2023). Describing the broader study: The earliest samples were collected approximately a decade before the 2015 WHO recommendation for immediate ART, a period when ART was typically delayed until CD4 counts fell. A total of 192 cryopreserved PBMC samples came from around 30 adults with confirmed HIV infection and were collected serially over a mean of approximately six years (range 1-12). No cross-contamination during QIAcube processing turned up in test extractions that ran a monoclonal T-cell line alongside 33 polyclonal samples. About 40% of the 30 participants with HIV were female. Whether ART initiation and durable HIV suppression were associated with changes in peripheral blood TRB repertoire composition and diversity was tested in a retrospective serial study.

The immunoSEQ hsTCRB v3.0 assay was used at survey level resolution for TRB variable region sequencing. The target sequencing depth for TRB was roughly 35,000-55,000 T-cell genomes per sample. An Illumina MiSeq with a v3 150-cycle kit was used to sequence the pooled TRB libraries. The study's processing was this. Repertoire analysis ran in R within a reproducible Nextflow workflow covering QC, data transformation and analysis. LymphoSeq2, an R package for exploring AIRR-Seq data, was used to implement custom analyses. After excluding a handful of samples that yielded fewer than 5000 total TRB sequences, 188 HIV repertoires remained for analysis. Among the 200 or so HIV repertoires that were kept, almost 60 were collected before ART initiation and roughly 130 were collected after ART initiation. Repertoires were downsampled to 5000 TRB nucleotide sequences, and summary statistics were averaged over 100 downsampling iterations. TRB sequences were retained for analysis only if CDR3 regions of at least seven amino acids were present. Two measures captured diversity: a Shannon entropy-derived clonality score and the Gini coefficient. In repertoire networks, the top 5000 CDR3 amino acid sequences were linked whenever an edit distance of one separated two sequences. GLIPH2 predicted antigen specificity groups and MHC restriction for TRB CDR3 amino acid sequences. To flag known CMV, EBV, HIV or tissue antigen associations, CDR3 amino acid sequences were matched against VDJdb and McPAS-TCR. Pre-ART, post-ART and control groups were compared with Wilcoxon signed-rank tests and Holm-Bonferroni correction. Here the immuneACCESS table is served through TCRdb, limited to in-frame sequences with V and J called. Missing clones are a known gap in these copies; in checked studies unresolved V genes cover under half, and the rest lacks a known reason. V and J calls and clone size come straight from that table; D and trimming were deduced from the DNA. The sample includes 20,000 to 25,000 clones, with around 83% observed a single time. Of the sample, roughly 5.5% is held by the ten largest clones.

What the research found in general, with its limitations: Expanded TRB clones identified before ART initiation dominated the repertoire across all time points, though the dominance fluctuated and decreased in many PLHIV after ART. No data were available on ART adherence, viral resistance or therapy changes, limiting inferences about post-ART repertoire changes. Since PBMC availability was limited, sequencing covered only the TCR beta chain, with no alpha chain pairing. Because cell numbers in pre-ART samples were limited, unsorted PBMC were profiled instead of sorted CD4+ and CD8+ T cells. ART initiation was associated with a significant increase in TRB diversity, but diversity stayed significantly below transplant donor controls even after long-term ART. The samples span the years 2004 to 2017, and the ART regimens used may be less effective than current regimens. HIV repertoires had narrower CDR3 length ranges than controls, and the network structure suggested an antigen-experienced repertoire that shifted only slightly toward naive after ART.

CDR1 and CDR2 are read off the germline V gene as MNHNS and SASEGT. Including the terminal cysteine and phenylalanine, the CDR3 comprises 13 residues. Only the CDR3 DNA is retained, 39 bases long and in frame from the first base. V is cut by 3 bases and J by 4 bases, and the space between the germline ends is 7 bases. To be included, a participant needed at least one PBMC sample from before ART initiation plus at least two post-ART samples. Every participant with HIV received treatment in the United States of America. Before DNA extraction, cryopreserved samples containing about 0.95-10 million PBMC were thawed and washed. At the time of the earliest PBMC sample, participants with HIV were aged between about 20 and 60 years. PBMC samples from each participant spanned 1-4 timepoints before ART initiation and 2-8 timepoints after ART initiation, with a median of 7 samples. For every participant, serial HIV viral load, CD4+ T-cell count, ART history and demographic data were obtained. Genomic DNA was extracted from unsorted PBMC with a Qiagen kit on a QIAcube, processed in batches of 12 samples.

This clonotype was obtained from a man between 18 and 35 years old with HIV. This sample comprised unsorted PBMCs, obtained 3 years after starting antiretroviral therapy. The chain is encoded by TRBV6-1 joined to TRBJ1-5; the D gene identity is not certain. This receptor carries the CDR3 CASSEDPNQPQHF. The bases read TGTGCCAGCAGTGAGGATCCAAATCAGCCCCAGCATTTT.